This record looks at one TCR beta chain sequence and its context. What it recognizes is unknown. The data belong to a study of T cell responses to AZD1222 COVID-19 vaccine. Libraries were prepared by immunoSEQ multiplex PCR; TCRdb keeps only in-frame clonotypes and omits some of them. The profile shows approximately 120,000 clones, roughly 93% of them singletons. The CDR3 is made up of 17 amino acids. V gave up 1 base and J gave up 0 bases; unmatched junction bases: 6. Germline assignment: CDR1 MDHEN and CDR2 SYDVKM. Notes on the study in general: Donors in the cohort were predominantly white British and more often female, and clonal diversity was possibly underestimated. At baseline, just a handful of AZD1222 recipients tested seropositive.

The receptor's source is an adult in good health. The V call is TRBV28, the J call TRBJ1-1; 9 bases map to TRBD1. The sample here was peripheral blood, taken on day 0 of AZD1222 vaccination. The DNA of the CDR3 is TGTGCCAGCAGTTTATTTGGGACAGGGTCCCTGAACACTGAAGCTTTCTTT. The encoded protein is CASSLFGTGSLNTEAFF.